The clone carrying this T cell receptor (beta chain) was recorded only once. As yet, its antigen is unknown. This entry belongs to a study of shared clonotypes between healthy human individuals. Study at large: CD8 memory received one plate per donor, CD8 naive two, CD4 memory three and CD4 naive three.

CDR3 size: 15 residues. Germline V gene sequence: CDR1 MNHEY, CDR2 SVGAGI. V lost 7 bases and J 0 bases, leaving 16 bases between the germline ends. Naive CD4+ cells were CD45RA-selected; the remaining cells were memory. Researchers divided each subset's genomic DNA evenly across several immunoSEQ plates. Data came from immunoSEQ multiplex PCR; TCRdb stores just in-frame clones and leaves some out. There are approximately 330,000 clones in the sample; 73% occur only once, and roughly a tenth lies in the top ten. Study-wide points: Of the naive CD4 clonotypes, around 5.2% were shared across a handful of donors.

Material for sequencing was memory CD4+ T cells sorted from blood. Subset defined: CD45RA-negative fraction. The chain employs TRBV6-5 and TRBJ2-7, with a possible D match to TRBD1 (6 bases). The sequence was obtained from a man younger than 45 in good health. CDR3 DNA sequence: TGTGCCAGCACCCCCCGGGACACCAGCTCCTACGAGCAGTACTTC. This sequence encodes CASTPRDTSSYEQYF.